The 30 T cell receptor beta chains below come from one sample, sequenced in a study of blood T cell repertoires in COVID-19. Assay: immunoSEQ multiplex PCR; the TCRdb copy retains only in-frame clones and omits some. The data show about 150,000 clones, 90% seen once. Sequenced material: peripheral blood. These receptors were taken from a man aged 50-59 years with acute or convalescent COVID-19.

The V gene is TRBV4-1, the J gene TRBJ2-5, with D hard to call. The germline gives CDR1 MGHRA, CDR2 YSYEKL. The CDR3 runs to 15 residues. The germline V and J ends were trimmed by 1 base and 7 bases, with 16 bases remaining between them. CDR3 protein: CASSQAQFEAVTQYF. In nucleotides, the CDR3 is TGCGCCAGCAGCCAAGCCCAGTTTGAGGCGGTGACCCAGTACTTC.

This clone was seen more than once but under ten times. A junction end diverges from the germline sequence, so it may reflect a read error. The rearrangement joins TRBV19 to TRBJ2-7; D ambiguous. The CDR3 has 15 amino acids. Germline CDR1 and CDR2: LNHDA and SQIVND (reference sequence). CDR3: CASSYDTPFSSEQYF. The CDR3 region has the DNA TGTGCCAGTAGTTACGACACACCTTTCTCCTCCGAGCAGTACTTC.

This clone was observed once. The gene calls are TRBV11-2 and TRBJ2-1; 9 bases agree with TRBD1. Unmatched junction bases numbered 2, after V lost 5 bases and J lost 6 bases. There are 13 residues in the CDR3. Per germline, CDR1 SGHAT and CDR2 FQNNGV. The CDR3 sequence: CASSIQGANEQFF. The CDR3 DNA follows: TGTGCCAGCAGCATACAGGGGGCCAATGAGCAGTTCTTC. Full variable domain (missing parts from reference TRBV11-2 and TRBJ2-1): EAGVAQSPRYKIIEKRQSVAFWCNPISGHATLYWYQQILGQGPKLLIQFQNNGVVDDSQLPKDRFSAERLKGVDSTLKIQPAKLEDSAVYLCASSIQGANEQFFGPGTRLTVL.

V usage is TRBV30 and J usage is TRBJ2-5, with 9 bases fitting TRBD2. This CDR3 region has 15 residues. The junction had 14 bases not matched to a gene; V was cut back by 7 bases and J by 5 bases. The germline V gene has CDR1 GTSNPN and CDR2 SVGIG (reference sequence). DNA of the CDR3: TGTGCCTTGCGTTTGAAGCGGGGGGTTGGGGAGACCCAGTACTTC. This translates into CALRLKRGVGETQYF.

At least ten counts were recorded for this clone. J is TRBJ2-7 and V is TRBV4-1, with 9 bases lining up with TRBD1. Germline lookup yields CDR1 MGHRA and CDR2 YSYEKL. There are 14 residues in the CDR3. V shed 4 bases and J 2 bases; nucleotides not matched to a gene: 3. CDR3: CASSPGDRAYEQYF. As DNA, the CDR3 is TGCGCCAGCAGCCCCGGGGACAGGGCCTACGAGCAGTACTTC.

The V gene is TRBV10-3, the J gene TRBJ2-3; no clear D gene. This CDR3 has 14 residues. Looked up from germline, CDR1 is ENHRY and CDR2 is SYGVKD. The V gene lost 3 bases and the J gene lost 4 bases, with 11 bases spanning the gap. CDR3 sequence (DNA): TGTGCCATCAGTGATGGGCCAAGTTCAGATACGCAGTATTTT. Its protein product is CAISDGPSSDTQYF.

V is TRBV27 and J is TRBJ2-7, with a weak D call TRBD1 (6 bases). Germline lookup yields CDR1 MNHEY and CDR2 SMNVEV (reference sequence). V was trimmed by 7 bases and J by 3 bases, leaving 22 bases between them. The CDR3 contains 16 residues. Written as DNA, the CDR3 is TGTGCCAGCACGCCCACGACAGGTCCCTCTCTCTACGAGCAGTACTTC. The encoded protein is CASTPTTGPSLYEQYF.

This sequence joins TRBV27 and TRBJ2-3; TRBD2 agrees at 10 bases. V was clipped by 5 bases and J by 0 bases; unmatched bases: 5. The CDR3 is made up of 16 amino acids. Germline-derived CDR1 and CDR2 are MNHEY and SMNVEV (reference sequence). CDR3 sequence: CASSLGLAASTDTQYF. As DNA, the CDR3 is TGTGCCAGCAGTCTTGGACTAGCGGCTAGCACAGATACGCAGTATTTT.

This chain links TRBV29-1 with TRBJ2-1; 8 bases agree with TRBD2. The CDR3 loop spans 13 amino acids. Trimming cost V 8 bases and J 0 bases; bases outside gene matches: 3. Germline V CDR1 and CDR2: SQVTM, ANQGSEA. For the CDR3, the DNA is TGCAGCTCCAGCGGGAGCTCCTACAATGAGCAGTTCTTC. Amino acids: CSSSGSSYNEQFF.

The chain couples TRBV11-2 to TRBJ2-1, with 8 bases that match TRBD2. The CDR3 extends over 16 amino acids. The V gene's germline CDR1 is SGHAT and CDR2 FQNNGV. The junction had 11 bases not matched to a gene; V was cut back by 2 bases and J by 8 bases. The CDR3 reads CASSLFSREGLDEQFF. The CDR3 DNA reads TGTGCCAGCAGCTTATTTTCTCGGGAGGGATTGGATGAGCAGTTCTTC.

The V call is TRBV11-1, the J call TRBJ1-1; D is undetermined. Germline CDR1 is SGHAT and CDR2 is FQDESV (reference sequence). The CDR3 covers 14 residues. V lost 1 base and J 5 bases, leaving 11 bases between the germline ends. The DNA for the CDR3 is TGTGCCAGCAGCTTAGAATTTACTTTGACTGAAGCTTTCTTT. This gives the protein CASSLEFTLTEAFF.

The rearrangement uses TRBV2 and TRBJ2-6, with TRBD1 matching 7 bases. The CDR3 has 17 residues. V lost 2 bases to trimming and J lost 2 bases; unmatched junction nucleotides: 6. CDR1 and CDR2 from the germline V gene are SNHLY and FYNNEI. This chain's CDR3 is CASSERSTGAGANVLTF. CDR3 nucleotide sequence: TGTGCCAGCAGTGAACGGAGTACAGGGGCTGGGGCCAACGTCCTGACTTTC.

The rearrangement joins TRBV4-2 to TRBJ2-7; tentative D call: TRBD1 (6 bases). Germline-derived CDR1 and CDR2 are LGHNA and YNFKEQ. The CDR3 runs to 15 residues. V lost 0 bases and J lost 3, with 12 bases in between. This chain's CDR3 is CASSQEPGHYYEQYF. CDR3 bases: TGTGCCAGCAGCCAAGAACCGGGACATTACTACGAGCAGTACTTC.

This clone was counted once. V is TRBV7-3 and J is TRBJ2-5; 7 positions match TRBD2. This CDR3 has 15 residues. Trimming at V came to 0 bases and at J to 5 bases, leaving 6 bases not matched to a gene. Germline CDR1 and CDR2: SGHTA and FQGTGA. The CDR3 spells CASSLTPGRGETQYF. As DNA, the CDR3 is TGTGCCAGCAGCTTAACCCCGGGGCGGGGGGAGACCCAGTACTTC. The variable domain in full, completed from reference TRBV7-3 and TRBJ2-5, reads GAGVSQTPSNKVTEKGKYVELRCDPISGHTALYWYRQSLGQGPEFLIYFQGTGAADDSGLPNDRFFAVRPEGSVSTLKIQRTERGDSAVYLCASSLTPGRGETQYFGPGTRLLVL.

DNA of the CDR3: TGTGCCAGCTCACCACGGGCGGACAGGGCTAGCTACGAGCAGTACTTC. Amino acid sequence: CASSPRADRASYEQYF. V and J are TRBV18 and TRBJ2-7; 8 nucleotides match TRBD1. This CDR3 comprises 16 residues. The trim removed 1 base at V and 3 bases at J, leaving 8 bases unmatched. The germline V gene has CDR1 KGHSH and CDR2 LQKENI.

The CDR3 bases are TGTGCCACCCAACAGGAATATAGCAATCAGCCCCAGCATTTT. Its protein product is CATQQEYSNQPQHF. The chain links TRBV10-3 to TRBJ1-5; tentatively, D is TRBD1 (5 bases). The germline CDR1 and CDR2 sequences are ENHRY and SYGVKD. V lost 10 bases to trimming and J lost 0 bases, with 13 bases between them. CDR3 length: 14 residues.

The chain combines TRBV3-1 (or the pseudogene TRBV3-2) with TRBJ2-5; 7 bases are shared with TRBD1. The V gene end was trimmed by 1 base and the J gene end by 5 bases; junction bases not matched to a gene: 7. The CDR3 spans 15 residues. CDR1 and CDR2 (germline): LGHDT, YNNKEL (reference sequence). The CDR3 sequence is CASSQGQGFIETQYF. CDR3 bases: TGTGCCAGCAGCCAAGGACAGGGCTTTATTGAGACCCAGTACTTC.

In its sample, this clone was seen a few times. The chain joins TRBV5-1 to TRBJ1-6; no reliable D call. Germline CDR1 is SGHRS and CDR2 is YFSETQ. CDR3 length equals 15 residues. V lost 0 bases and J 3 bases, leaving 7 bases between the germline ends. The CDR3 loop reads CASSLASDYNSPLHF. The CDR3 DNA reads TGCGCCAGCAGCTTGGCGTCAGACTATAATTCACCCCTCCACTTT.

The DNA for the CDR3 is TGTGCCAGCAGTTATTTTGGTGTACAGGCTCGCTACGAGCAGTACTTC. The encoded protein is CASSYFGVQARYEQYF. The rearrangement links TRBV6-6 to TRBJ2-7, with D perhaps matching TRBD1 (5 bases). The germline V and J ends were trimmed by 3 bases and 3 bases, with 18 bases remaining between them. The CDR3 loop spans 16 amino acids. From germline, CDR1 is MNHNY and CDR2 SVGAGI (reference sequence).

V usage is TRBV6-5 and J usage is TRBJ1-1; possibly TRBD1 for D (5 bases). CDR3 length: 15 amino acids. V was shortened by 0 bases and J by 7 bases, with 15 bases between the two germline ends. Germline values: CDR1 MNHEY, CDR2 SVGAGI. The CDR3 coding sequence is TGTGCCAGCAGTTACTCGGTGGGGGGTTCATATGAAGCTTTCTTT. Amino acid sequence: CASSYSVGGSYEAFF.

The sample holds one count of this clone. The chain combines TRBV11-3 with TRBJ2-1; TRBD2 aligns across 9 bases. The germline gives CDR1 SGHNT, CDR2 YENEEA. There are 16 residues in the CDR3. Trimming removed 5 bases from V and 8 bases from J; junction bases left unmatched: 13. The DNA of the CDR3 is TGTGCCAGCAGCCCCTGGGCGGGAGGGCCTGATGATGAGCAGTTCTTC. This gives the protein CASSPWAGGPDDEQFF.

The chain uses TRBV7-2 and TRBJ2-3; 9 positions agree with TRBD1. The length of the CDR3 is 18 residues. J gave up 0 bases and V 3 bases, and 10 bases lay outside the gene matches. CDR1 is SGHTA and CDR2 is FQGNSA in the germline V gene. The DNA for the CDR3 is TGTGCCAGCAGCTTCTTCCGGGACAGGGAATCTAGCACAGATACGCAGTATTTT. Its protein product is CASSFFRDRESSTDTQYF.

The genes are TRBV2 and TRBJ2-1; TRBD1 matches 11 bases. The CDR3 contains 13 residues. With 6 bases clipped from V and 9 bases from J, the junction kept 4 bases outside the gene matches. Germline CDR1 SNHLY, CDR2 FYNNEI. The CDR3 DNA reads as TGTGCCAGCAGAGGACAGGGGGCGCTTGAGCAGTTCTTC. Protein product: CASRGQGALEQFF.

V is TRBV14 and J is TRBJ2-5; possibly TRBD2 for D (6 bases). CDR1 and CDR2 from the germline V gene are SGHDN and FVKESK. The CDR3 contains 15 residues. Between the trimmed V and J ends, which lost 0 bases and 4 bases, there was a span of 12 bases. The CDR3 nucleotides are TGTGCCAGCAGCCAAGAAGCCGGGGGAATAGAGACCCAGTACTTC. Its translation: CASSQEAGGIETQYF.

This clone showed up just once. The CDR3 reads CASSSPGTGEYGYTF. The CDR3 bases are TGTGCCAGCAGCAGTCCCGGGACAGGAGAGTACGGCTACACCTTC. The rearrangement joins TRBV7-9 to TRBJ1-2, with TRBD1 identical over 8 bases. Germline CDR1 and CDR2: SEHNR and FQNEAQ (reference sequence). V lost 5 bases, J lost 8 bases, and 13 bases stayed unmatched. The CDR3 has 15 amino acids.

The gene calls are TRBV4-2 and TRBJ1-6, with D unresolved. Trimming left V 0 bases short and J 8 bases short, with 8 bases between. The CDR3 has 14 amino acids. Looked up from germline, CDR1 is LGHNA and CDR2 is YNFKEQ. The CDR3 loop is CASSQDLMYSPLHF. CDR3 bases: TGTGCCAGCAGCCAAGATCTTATGTATTCACCCCTCCACTTT.

This CDR3 is CASSRQLYQPQHF. The CDR3 nucleotides read TGCGCCAGCAGCAGACAGCTTTATCAGCCCCAGCATTTT. The chain couples TRBV10-2 to TRBJ1-5, with TRBD1 as a possible D gene (5 bases). Trimming shortened V by 6 bases and J by 5 bases, and 11 bases separated the two germline ends. In germline, CDR1 is WSHSY, CDR2 SAAADI. The CDR3 has 13 residues.

The rearrangement links TRBV6-6 to TRBJ1-2, with D unclear. This CDR3 has 12 amino acids. The germline CDR1 and CDR2 sequences are MNHNY and SVGAGI (reference sequence). V gave up 5 bases and J gave up 2 bases, with 6 bases separating them. Here the CDR3 reads CASSPENYGYTF. The CDR3 DNA sequence: TGTGCCAGCAGTCCAGAAAACTATGGCTACACCTTC.

The chain couples TRBV7-2 to TRBJ1-5; 7 nucleotides agree with TRBD1. V trimming: 5 bases; J trimming: 5 bases; junction bases outside the gene matches: 6. The CDR3 has 14 residues. Germline V lookup: CDR1 SGHTA, CDR2 FQGNSA. The CDR3 region has the DNA TGTGCCAGCAGCCGCCGGCAGGGGGATCAGCCCCAGCATTTT. Amino acid sequence: CASSRRQGDQPQHF.

This chain uses TRBV9 with TRBJ2-1, with 8 bases identical to TRBD2. CDR3 length: 17 residues. Germline CDR1 is SGDLS and CDR2 is YYNGEE. Trimming removed 0 bases from V and 0 bases from J; junction bases left unmatched: 5. CDR3 sequence: CASSVAGGLSSYNEQFF. In nucleotides, the CDR3 is TGTGCCAGCAGCGTAGCGGGGGGGCTAAGCTCCTACAATGAGCAGTTCTTC.